Shown below are 27 T cell receptor beta chains from a single sample sequenced in a study of OX40 agonist ivuxolimab in advanced cancers. Assay used: immunoSEQ multiplex PCR; TCRdb lists only in-frame clones, some missing. The data contain fewer than 100,000 clones, about 84% of them singletons. The material sequenced was CD4+ or CD8+ T cells sorted from blood, taken in a trial of the OX40 agonist ivuxolimab. The receptors stem from an adult with an advanced solid tumor such as melanoma, head and neck, liver or kidney cancer.

This clone was found once. The rearrangement uses TRBV7-3 and TRBJ1-5; no reliable D call. Germline V gene data show CDR1 as SGHTA and CDR2 as FQGTGA. V was shortened by 2 bases and J by 5 bases, with 19 bases between the two germline ends. The CDR3 covers 17 residues. In nucleotides, the CDR3 is TGTGCCAGCAGCTTATCGGACCTCTCCTGGAGACATCAGCCCCAGCATTTT. It translates to CASSLSDLSWRHQPQHF.

This clone was detected a few times. The J gene is TRBJ1-2, the V gene TRBV19; weak D call: TRBD1 (6 bases). The CDR3 is 15 amino acids. The V gene's germline CDR1 is LNHDA and CDR2 SQIVND (reference sequence). Trimming took off 5 bases at V and 0 bases at J, with 13 bases between the two ends. CDR3 sequence (DNA): TGTGCCAGTAGTGGACCCCGGGGGCCTAACTATGGCTACACCTTC. Encoded protein: CASSGPRGPNYGYTF.

The genes are TRBV30 and TRBJ2-6; TRBD1 matches at 9 bases. Trimming took 2 bases from V and 0 from J; bases not matched to a gene: 5. CDR3 length equals 17 residues. The germline CDR1 and CDR2 sequences are GTSNPN and SVGIG (reference sequence). In nucleotides, the CDR3 is TGTGCCTGGAGTCCACAGGGGGCTTTCTCTGGGGCCAACGTCCTGACTTTC. Its protein is CAWSPQGAFSGANVLTF.

The chain couples TRBV6-5 to TRBJ2-5, with unresolved D. CDR1 is MNHEY and CDR2 is SVGAGI in the germline V gene. There are 11 residues in the CDR3. The germline V and J ends were trimmed by 6 bases and 2 bases, with 4 bases remaining between them. In DNA, the CDR3 is TGTGCCAGCAGCCTTCAAGAGACCCAGTACTTC. Translating it yields CASSLQETQYF.

CDR3 protein: CASSPGQEKETQYF. DNA of the CDR3: TGTGCCAGCTCACCAGGACAGGAAAAAGAGACCCAGTACTTC. The chain carries TRBV18 and TRBJ2-5, with 7 bases identical to TRBD1. CDR1 and CDR2 (germline): KGHSH, LQKENI. The V segment lost 2 bases and the J segment 3 bases; nucleotides outside the gene matches: 3. The CDR3 consists of 14 residues.

In its sample, this clone was seen once. This rearrangement joins TRBV30 to TRBJ1-1, with D perhaps matching TRBD1 (6 bases). The V end lost 1 base, the J end lost 6 bases, and 12 bases lay between the germline ends. Germline V gene sequence: CDR1 GTSNPN, CDR2 SVGIG (reference sequence). The CDR3 spans 13 residues. Here the CDR3 DNA reads TGTGCCTGGAGTGGGTTCGGGGGCGCTGAAGCTTTCTTT. It translates to CAWSGFGGAEAFF. Full variable domain (missing parts from reference TRBV30 and TRBJ1-1): SQTIHQWPATLVQPVGSPLSLECTVEGTSNPNLYWYRQAAGRGLQLLFYSVGIGQISSEVPQNLSASRPQDRQFILSSKKLLLSDSGFYLCAWSGFGGAEAFFGQGTRLTVV.

V usage is TRBV5-5 and J usage is TRBJ2-7, with TRBD1 identical over 8 bases. The ends lost 3 bases at V and 2 bases at J; junction bases unmatched: 4. The germline CDR1 and CDR2 sequences are SGHKS and YYEKEE (reference sequence). The length of the CDR3 is 14 residues. This chain's CDR3 is CASSSGTGTYEQYF. The CDR3 nucleotides are TGTGCCAGCAGCTCCGGGACAGGAACCTACGAGCAGTACTTC. The full variable domain, rest sourced from reference TRBV5-5 and TRBJ2-7, is DAGVTQSPTHLIKTRGQQVTLRCSPISGHKSVSWYQQVLGQGPQFIFQYYEKEERGRGNFPDRFSARQFPNYSSELNVNALLLGDSALYLCASSSGTGTYEQYFGPGTRLTVT.

J is TRBJ1-6 and V is TRBV28; possibly TRBD1 for D (5 bases). CDR3 length equals 14 residues. CDR1 is MDHEN, CDR2 SYDVKM, per germline. Deletions cut 6 bases from V and 5 bases from J, with 11 bases between. CDR3 region: CASRDDRDNSPLHF. CDR3 in DNA: TGTGCCAGCAGAGACGACAGAGATAATTCACCCCTCCACTTT.

The count of this clone is one. The rearrangement joins TRBV6-5 to TRBJ1-1; D is unresolved. The germline CDR1 and CDR2 sequences are MNHEY and SVGAGI. The CDR3 is 11 amino acids. Between the trimmed V and J ends, which lost 2 bases and 4 bases, there was a span of 2 bases. The CDR3 coding sequence is TGTGCCAGCAGTTACCTCACTGAAGCTTTCTTT. Residues: CASSYLTEAFF.

CDR3 amino acids: CASSLGPSTGDTQYF. CDR3 DNA sequence: TGTGCCAGCAGCCTCGGACCCTCCACGGGGGATACGCAGTATTTT. This sequence joins TRBV5-4 and TRBJ2-3, with D perhaps matching TRBD2 (5 bases). The germline V gene has CDR1 SGHNT and CDR2 YYREEE (reference sequence). V lost 4 bases and J 6 bases, leaving 18 bases between the germline ends. The CDR3 runs 15 residues.

The J gene is TRBJ1-2, the V gene TRBV7-9; 12 bases line up with TRBD1. V dropped 3 bases and J dropped 6; count of bases not matched to a gene: 2. CDR1 and CDR2 from the germline V gene are SEHNR and FQNEAQ (reference sequence). The CDR3 is made up of 14 amino acids. The DNA of the CDR3 is TGTGCCAGCAGCTTGGGACAGGGGGCCCATGGCTACACCTTC. This sequence encodes CASSLGQGAHGYTF.

This rearrangement joins TRBV2 to TRBJ2-7; D remains ambiguous. Germline V gene lookup returns CDR1 SNHLY and CDR2 FYNNEI. V was trimmed by 5 bases and J by 3 bases, leaving 5 bases between them. The CDR3 has 11 residues. CDR3 coding DNA: TGTGCCAGCAGTTTGGGCTACGAGCAGTACTTC. It codes for CASSLGYEQYF.

J is TRBJ2-5 and V is TRBV11-3, with D unclear. Trimming pared 5 bases from V and 1 base from J, leaving 8 bases between. This CDR3 contains 13 residues. The germline CDR1 and CDR2 sequences are SGHNT and YENEEA. Here the CDR3 reads CASSVSFQETQYF. The CDR3 bases are TGTGCCAGCAGCGTGAGCTTCCAAGAGACCCAGTACTTC.

There are a few counts of this clone. J is TRBJ1-3 and V is TRBV19; 7 bases are a match to TRBD1. This CDR3 contains 13 residues. V was pared by 7 bases and J by 2 bases, with 2 bases of the junction left unmatched. Germline CDR1 and CDR2: LNHDA and SQIVND (reference sequence). CDR3 sequence reads: CASMRGPGNTIYF. DNA for the CDR3: TGTGCCAGTATGAGGGGGCCTGGAAACACCATATATTTT.

The V and J genes are TRBV18 and TRBJ2-7; 9 bases align to TRBD2. The CDR3 extends over 16 amino acids. V lost 6 bases to trimming and J lost 5 bases; unmatched junction nucleotides: 14. Germline V gene lookup returns CDR1 KGHSH and CDR2 LQKENI. In DNA, the CDR3 is TGTGCCAGCTCGCCTAGGACTAGCGCTTCGGGGAACGAGCAGTACTTC. It codes for CASSPRTSASGNEQYF.

The rearrangement joins TRBV4-2 to TRBJ2-3; 8 nucleotides align to TRBD2. CDR3 length equals 17 residues. With V trimmed by 4 bases and J by 6 bases, 15 bases remained unmatched. In germline, CDR1 is LGHNA, CDR2 YNFKEQ. CDR3 DNA: TGTGCCAGCAGCCCGCTGATCACGGGGGGGCCGGGGGATACGCAGTATTTT. It translates to CASSPLITGGPGDTQYF.

There are a few counts of this clone. The chain employs TRBV5-1 and TRBJ1-1, with 10 bases lining up with TRBD1. The CDR3 loop spans 15 amino acids. CDR1 SGHRS and CDR2 YFSETQ come from the germline V gene. Germline trimming cut 6 bases from V and 2 bases from J; bases unmatched to any gene: 7. CDR3 DNA: TGCGCCAGCAAGAGACAGGGGGCACGTAACACTGAAGCTTTCTTT. Translation: CASKRQGARNTEAFF. The full variable domain, in which reference TRBV5-1 and TRBJ1-1 provide the parts outside the CDR3, is KAGVTQTPRYLIKTRGQQVTLSCSPISGHRSVSWYQQTPGQGLQFLFEYFSETQRNKGNFPGRFSGRQFSNSRSEMNVSTLELGDSALYLCASKRQGARNTEAFFGQGTRLTVV.

This clone has a single count. The rearrangement uses TRBV15 and TRBJ1-1; D gene uncertain. V was shortened by 1 base and J by 3 bases, with 12 bases between the two germline ends. CDR3 length equals 15 residues. Germline assignment: CDR1 LNHNV and CDR2 YYDKDF (reference sequence). Here the CDR3 DNA reads TGTGCCACCAGCAGAGTAGAAACAGTTCACACTGAAGCTTTCTTT. Translated: CATSRVETVHTEAFF.

V and J are TRBV14 and TRBJ2-1; D possibly matches TRBD1 or TRBD2 (5 bases each). V was cut by 4 bases and J by 6 bases, with 10 bases left in between. Germline V gene data show CDR1 as SGHDN and CDR2 as FVKESK. There are 13 residues in the CDR3. The CDR3, as DNA: TGTGCCAGCAGCCGGGGGACCCCCAATGAGCAGTTCTTC. It encodes CASSRGTPNEQFF.

In its sample, this clone was seen once. Written as DNA, the CDR3 is TGCGCCAGCAGGGGACAGGGGATCTACAATGAGCAGTTCTTC. It is translated as CASRGQGIYNEQFF. The genes are TRBV10-2 and TRBJ2-1; 10 nucleotides match TRBD1. V shed 6 bases and J 3 bases; nucleotides not matched to a gene: 2. CDR1 WSHSY and CDR2 SAAADI come from the germline V gene. The CDR3 loop spans 14 amino acids.

Only one count was recorded for this clone. A much larger clone is a single base away; this may be a read error. Other nucleotide sequences from this sample produce the same CDR3. The rearrangement joins TRBV2 to TRBJ1-1, with 7 bases matching TRBD1. CDR3 length: 13 amino acids. Germline lookup yields CDR1 SNHLY and CDR2 FYNNEI. The CDR3 loop is CASSRDSNTEAFF. The CDR3 DNA is TGTGCCAGCAGTCGGGACAGCAACACTGAAGCTTTTTTT.

This sequence joins TRBV5-6 and TRBJ2-3; D tentatively reads TRBD1 or TRBD2 (5 bases each). The germline V and J ends were trimmed by 7 bases and 5 bases, with 17 bases remaining between them. The germline V gene has CDR1 SGHDT and CDR2 YYEEEE. The length of the CDR3 is 14 residues. The CDR3 bases are TGTGCCAGCCGTCGAGGGGACGGGGAAGATACGCAGTATTTT. Residues: CASRRGDGEDTQYF.

The chain links TRBV9 to TRBJ2-1, with TRBD2 matching 11 bases. CDR3 length: 14 residues. From germline, CDR1 is SGDLS and CDR2 YYNGEE. The J segment lost 6 bases and the V segment lost 2 bases, leaving 1 base of the junction unmatched. The CDR3 is CASSVLAGGNEQFF. Here the CDR3 DNA reads TGTGCCAGCAGCGTCCTAGCGGGGGGCAATGAGCAGTTCTTC.

The rearrangement links TRBV5-1 to TRBJ2-5; TRBD2 matches 8 bases. V trimming: 0 bases; J trimming: 4 bases; junction bases outside the gene matches: 5. The CDR3 runs to 15 residues. Germline loops: CDR1 SGHRS, CDR2 YFSETQ. CDR3 residues: CASSLAAGGVETQYF. The CDR3, as DNA: TGCGCCAGCAGCTTGGCGGCGGGGGGTGTAGAGACCCAGTACTTC.

This chain joins TRBV6-5 and TRBJ1-2, with 8 bases aligning to TRBD1. CDR1 and CDR2 (germline): MNHEY, SVGAGI. The CDR3 length is 13 residues. V lost 10 bases and J lost 7; bases outside the gene matches: 11. The CDR3 sequence: CATRDRSRAGYTF. The DNA for the CDR3 is TGTGCCACCAGGGACAGGTCACGGGCTGGCTACACCTTC.

This rearrangement joins TRBV5-5 to TRBJ1-1, with D unresolved. In germline, CDR1 is SGHKS, CDR2 YYEKEE (reference sequence). There are 12 residues in the CDR3. With 2 bases removed from V and 3 bases from J, the gap between germline ends came to 5 bases. The CDR3 here is CASSFRYTEAFF. CDR3 DNA: TGTGCCAGCAGCTTCCGTTACACTGAAGCTTTCTTT.

The chain combines TRBV19 with TRBJ2-5; D not certain. V was pared by 1 base and J by 1 base, with 4 bases between. From germline, CDR1 is LNHDA and CDR2 SQIVND (reference sequence). The CDR3 has 13 residues. CDR3 DNA: TGTGCCAGTAGTATAGGCTCCCAAGAGACCCAGTACTTC. Amino acids: CASSIGSQETQYF.